The rows below give T cell receptor beta chains drawn from one sample of a study of CD8 T cells in ankylosing spondylitis. TCRdb re-called the 5' RACE reads with MiXCR, one entry per CDR3 protein. The data show 250,000 to 350,000 distinct CDR3 sequences, with less than 25% seen just once and under 4% held by the top ten. The sequencing sample was made of blood, either unsorted or a sorted T cell fraction (not recorded which). The receptor source for this set is a female donor with ankylosing spondylitis or in good health (not recorded which). Each CDR3 is given with its conserved first and last residue. A D gene is named only where the DNA matches it firmly. Clone size is stated in some rows and not others, as once, few, many or a class when expanded.

abundance	v_gene	d_gene	j_gene	CDR3aa	CDR3nt
.	TRBV19	.	TRBJ2-7	CASSTIFTTATYEQYF	TGTGCCAGTAGTACAATATTTACGACAGCTACCTACGAGCAGTACTTC
.	TRBV15	TRBD2	TRBJ2-7	CATSNRYSGANPGEQYF	TGTGCCACCAGCAACCGATATAGCGGGGCCAATCCGGGCGAGCAGTACTTC
.	TRBV28	TRBD2	TRBJ2-5	CASSSLLAAETQYF	TGTGCCAGCAGTTCCCTTCTAGCGGCAGAGACCCAGTACTTC
.	TRBV7-9	.	TRBJ1-1	CASSLAPDRTEAFF	TGTGCCAGCAGCTTAGCCCCCGACAGGACTGAAGCTTTCTTT
few	TRBV20-1	.	TRBJ1-2	CSAQETDYGYTF	TGCAGTGCCCAGGAAACGGACTATGGCTACACCTTC
.	TRBV6-1	TRBD2	TRBJ2-1	CASTGLAGPQAQFF	TGTGCCAGCACCGGACTAGCGGGACCGCAGGCGCAGTTCTTC
.	TRBV20-1	.	TRBJ2-7	CSGRAVNSYEQYF	TGCAGTGGCAGGGCGGTTAACTCCTACGAGCAGTACTTC
few	TRBV9	.	TRBJ1-1	CASSVKGDTEAFF	TGTGCCAGCAGCGTAAAGGGAGACACTGAAGCTTTCTTT
many	TRBV11-1	TRBD2	TRBJ2-2	CASSRLAGAGELFF	TGTGCCAGCAGCCGACTAGCGGGAGCCGGGGAGCTGTTTTTT
once	TRBV7-3	.	TRBJ2-3	CASSFIGGGTDTQYF	TGTGCCAGCAGCTTTATCGGGGGAGGCACAGATACGCAGTATTTT
few	TRBV6-2/TRBV6-3	.	TRBJ2-5	CASSYSLGGAETQYF	TGTGCCAGCAGTTACTCCCTAGGGGGTGCGGAGACCCAGTACTTC
few	TRBV29-1	.	TRBJ2-7	CSVEVQSLRPYEQYF	TGCAGCGTTGAAGTCCAGAGCTTAAGGCCCTACGAGCAGTACTTC
many	TRBV5-1	.	TRBJ2-1	CASSLRVQPKGNEQFF	TGCGCCAGCAGCCTGCGGGTTCAACCGAAAGGAAATGAGCAGTTCTTC
.	TRBV20-1	TRBD2	TRBJ2-1	CSARDFKRERSEQFF	TGCAGTGCTAGAGATTTCAAGCGGGAGAGAAGTGAGCAGTTCTTC
.	TRBV5-4	.	TRBJ2-1	CASSLPRGELFF	TGTGCCAGCAGCTTGCCCAGGGGAGAACTGTTCTTC
few	TRBV18	.	TRBJ2-7	CASSPNRVTESEQYF	TGTGCCAGCTCACCAAACAGGGTCACTGAGTCCGAGCAGTACTTC
few	TRBV23-1	TRBD1	TRBJ2-1	CASSQGQSSSYNEQFF	TGCGCCAGCAGTCAGGGACAGTCGAGCTCCTACAATGAGCAGTTCTTC
few	TRBV6-1	.	TRBJ2-3	CASTPAGDTDTQYF	TGTGCCAGCACCCCAGCGGGTGACACAGATACGCAGTATTTT
.	TRBV4-1	TRBD1	TRBJ2-1	CASSRTGANEQFF	TGCGCCAGCAGCCGGACAGGAGCAAATGAGCAGTTCTTC
many	TRBV12-3/TRBV12-4	.	TRBJ1-1	CASSNLGAGTEAFF	TGTGCCAGCAGTAACCTAGGTGCGGGGACTGAAGCTTTCTTT
few	TRBV6-6	.	TRBJ1-5	CASSYPTPQPQHF	TGTGCCAGCAGTTACCCTACACCTCAGCCCCAGCATTTT
.	TRBV7-9	.	TRBJ2-5	CASSLGGGRGETQYF	TGTGCCAGCAGCTTGGGAGGAGGGAGAGGGGAGACCCAGTACTTC
few	TRBV6-5	.	TRBJ1-3	CASSYDGSGNTIYF	TGTGCCAGCAGTTACGACGGCTCTGGAAACACCATATATTTT
many	TRBV7-2	TRBD1	TRBJ2-3	CASSKFPRGKGDTQYF	TGTGCCAGCAGTAAATTCCCCAGGGGGAAGGGAGATACGCAGTATTTT
few	TRBV4-3	TRBD1	TRBJ1-2	CASSQGQGWGYGYTF	TGCGCCAGCAGCCAAGGACAGGGCTGGGGCTATGGCTACACCTTC
many	TRBV12-3/TRBV12-4	.	TRBJ2-2	CASSLNADQVGELFF	TGTGCCAGCAGTTTAAATGCGGACCAAGTGGGGGAGCTGTTTTTT
few	TRBV20-1	.	TRBJ2-1	CSPRRSGFNEQFF	TGCAGCCCGCGGAGATCAGGGTTTAATGAGCAGTTCTTC
few	TRBV12-3/TRBV12-4	TRBD2	TRBJ2-3	CASSLLTSGRGDTQYF	TGTGCCAGCAGCCTTCTAACTAGCGGGAGAGGTGATACGCAGTATTTT
.	TRBV10-3	.	TRBJ2-6	CAISDSRGSGANVLTF	TGTGCCATCAGTGATTCTAGGGGCTCTGGGGCCAACGTCCTGACTTTC
few	TRBV7-2	TRBD2	TRBJ2-7	CASSLARRSGNEQYF	TGTGCCAGCAGCTTAGCGCGCAGGAGCGGGAACGAGCAGTACTTC
.	TRBV3-1	.	TRBJ2-2	CASSQVPPPNTGELFF	TGTGCCAGCAGCCAAGTGCCACCTCCGAACACCGGGGAGCTGTTTTTT
few	TRBV5-6	.	TRBJ2-2	CASNLLAEANTGELFF	TGTGCCAGCAACCTTCTGGCGGAGGCGAACACCGGGGAGCTGTTTTTT
.	TRBV20-1	.	TRBJ2-1	CSARVEGSYNEQFF	TGCAGTGCTAGAGTCGAGGGCTCCTACAATGAGCAGTTCTTC
.	TRBV7-8	TRBD1	TRBJ1-1	CASSITGGAAEAFF	TGTGCCAGCAGCATTACAGGGGGCGCGGCTGAAGCTTTCTTT
.	TRBV27	TRBD1	TRBJ1-6	CASSTGDYNSPLHF	TGTGCCAGCAGTACAGGGGACTATAATTCACCCCTCCACTTT
once	TRBV6-5	.	TRBJ1-2	CASSNFYGYTF	TGTGCCAGCAGTAACTTCTATGGCTACACCTTC
few	TRBV12-3/TRBV12-4	TRBD1	TRBJ2-7	CASSTQGDGYEQYF	TGTGCCAGCAGCACACAGGGGGATGGGTACGAGCAGTACTTC
few	TRBV5-1	.	TRBJ2-2	CASSLIQGAGELFF	TGCGCCAGCAGCTTGATACAGGGAGCCGGGGAGCTGTTTTTT
few	TRBV7-2	TRBD1	TRBJ2-1	CASSFRRTGAFDEQFF	TGTGCCAGCAGCTTCCGGCGGACAGGTGCCTTTGATGAGCAGTTCTTC
.	TRBV11-3	.	TRBJ2-2	CASSRGRGNGELFF	TGTGCCAGCTCAAGAGGGAGAGGGAACGGGGAGCTGTTTTTT
.	TRBV10-3	.	TRBJ2-1	CAISALAPNWGEQFF	TGTGCCATCAGTGCACTAGCCCCCAATTGGGGTGAGCAGTTCTTC
few	TRBV20-1	.	TRBJ2-7	CSAAIQGGSYEQYF	TGCAGTGCTGCCATCCAGGGAGGATCCTACGAGCAGTACTTC
.	TRBV7-3	.	TRBJ2-1	CASSPGGSGAYNEQFF	TGTGCCAGCAGCCCAGGCGGATCGGGGGCCTACAATGAGCAGTTCTTC